Given below is one TCR beta chain in context. Germline V CDR1 and CDR2: SQVTM, ANQGSEA. The CDR3 consists of 14 residues. V lost 2 bases and J lost 3, with 13 bases in between. This sample's treatment: oral pan-JAK inhibitor, 5-10 mg twice daily. RNA extraction and reverse transcription yielded cDNA as sequencing template. Data came from immunoSEQ multiplex PCR; TCRdb stores just in-frame clones and leaves some out. The profile covers about 170,000 clones, with approximately 59% appearing a single time and around 15% taken by the ten largest. The source of the sample is a study of CD8+ T cells in alopecia areata.

The receptor comes from a human donor with alopecia areata. V usage is TRBV29-1 and J usage is TRBJ1-2; D remains unclear. Source: CD4+ T cells sorted from blood, taken between weeks 55 and 65, from a patient treated with tofacitinib. The CDR3, as DNA: TGCAGCGTTGAAAAGACCAGGACTTACTATGGCTACACCTTC. Encoded protein: CSVEKTRTYYGYTF.